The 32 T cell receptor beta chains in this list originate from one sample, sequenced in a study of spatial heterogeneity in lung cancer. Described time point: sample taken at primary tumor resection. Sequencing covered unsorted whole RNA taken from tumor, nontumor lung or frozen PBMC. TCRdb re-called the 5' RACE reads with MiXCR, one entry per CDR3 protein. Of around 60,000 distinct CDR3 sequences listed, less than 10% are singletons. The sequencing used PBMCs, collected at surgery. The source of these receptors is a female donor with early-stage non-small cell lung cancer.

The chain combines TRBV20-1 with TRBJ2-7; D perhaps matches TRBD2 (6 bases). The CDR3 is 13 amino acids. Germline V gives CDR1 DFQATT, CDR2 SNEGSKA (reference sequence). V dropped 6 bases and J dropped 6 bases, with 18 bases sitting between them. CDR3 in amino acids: CSAPGDKVGEQYF. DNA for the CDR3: TGCAGTGCGCCGGGGGATAAGGTCGGCGAGCAGTACTTC.

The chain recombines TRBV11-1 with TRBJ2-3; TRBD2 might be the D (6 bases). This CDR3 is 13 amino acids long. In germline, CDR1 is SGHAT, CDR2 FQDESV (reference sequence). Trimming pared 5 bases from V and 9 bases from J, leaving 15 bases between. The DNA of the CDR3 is TGTGCCAGCAGCCGGGACTCCTCGGGGACGCAGTATTTT. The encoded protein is CASSRDSSGTQYF.

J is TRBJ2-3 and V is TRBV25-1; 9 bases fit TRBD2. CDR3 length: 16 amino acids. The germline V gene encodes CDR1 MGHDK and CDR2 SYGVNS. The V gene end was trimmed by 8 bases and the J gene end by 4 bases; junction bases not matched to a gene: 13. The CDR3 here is CASRKLASGTADTQYF. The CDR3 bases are TGTGCCAGCCGAAAGCTGGCTAGCGGGACCGCAGATACGCAGTATTTT.

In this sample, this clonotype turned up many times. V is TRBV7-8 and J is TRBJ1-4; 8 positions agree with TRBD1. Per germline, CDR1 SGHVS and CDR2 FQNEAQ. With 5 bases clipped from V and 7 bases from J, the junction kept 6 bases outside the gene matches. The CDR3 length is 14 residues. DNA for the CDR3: TGTGCCAGCAGCCCGGACAGGGACGGTGAAAAACTGTTTTTT. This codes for CASSPDRDGEKLFF. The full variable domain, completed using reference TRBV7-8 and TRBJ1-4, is GAGVSQSPRYKVAKRGQDVALRCDPISGHVSLFWYQQALGQGPEFLTYFQNEAQLDKSGLPSDRFFAERPEGSVSTLKIQRTQQEDSAVYLCASSPDRDGEKLFFGSGTQLSVL.

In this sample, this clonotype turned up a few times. CDR3 loop: CAISGGRAPYEQYV. The CDR3 DNA reads TGTGCCATCAGTGGGGGGAGGGCGCCCTACGAGCAGTACGTC. The J gene is TRBJ2-7, the V gene TRBV10-3; 7 bases are shared with TRBD2. The germline CDR1 and CDR2 sequences are ENHRY and SYGVKD. V was clipped by 4 bases and J by 2 bases; unmatched bases: 5. The CDR3 runs 14 residues.

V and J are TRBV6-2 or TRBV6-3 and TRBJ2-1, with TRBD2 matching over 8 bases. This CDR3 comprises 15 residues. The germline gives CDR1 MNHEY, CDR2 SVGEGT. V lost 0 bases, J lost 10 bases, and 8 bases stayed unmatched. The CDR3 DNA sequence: TGTGCCAGCAGTTACTCGACCAGCGGGAGTCGAGAGCAGTTCTTC. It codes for CASSYSTSGSREQFF.

Here the CDR3 reads CSAITSTNEKLFF. Here the CDR3 DNA reads TGCAGTGCTATCACTTCAACTAATGAAAAACTGTTTTTT. V gene TRBV20-1 combines with J gene TRBJ1-4; D not certain. V was clipped by 4 bases and J by 0 bases, with 6 bases between them. This CDR3 has 13 amino acids. Per the germline V gene, CDR1 is DFQATT and CDR2 is SNEGSKA (reference sequence).

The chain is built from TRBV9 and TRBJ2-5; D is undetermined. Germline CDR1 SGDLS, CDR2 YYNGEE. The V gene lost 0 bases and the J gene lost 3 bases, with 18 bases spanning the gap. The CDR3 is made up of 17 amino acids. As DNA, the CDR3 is TGTGCCAGCAGCGTAGCTTACGCAAACTTGGCCGAAGAGACCCAGTACTTC. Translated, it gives CASSVAYANLAEETQYF.

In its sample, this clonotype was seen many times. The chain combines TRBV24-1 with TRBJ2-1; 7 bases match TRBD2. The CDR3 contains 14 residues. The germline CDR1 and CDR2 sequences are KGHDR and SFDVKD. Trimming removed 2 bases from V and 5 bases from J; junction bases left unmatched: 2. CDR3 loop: CATSDWGGDNEQFF. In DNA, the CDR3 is TGTGCCACCAGTGATTGGGGGGGAGACAATGAGCAGTTCTTC.

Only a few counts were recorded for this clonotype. The CDR3 loop reads CASSLGGDRINQPQHF. The CDR3 DNA reads TGTGCCAGCAGCTTAGGAGGGGACAGAATAAATCAGCCCCAGCATTTT. This chain links TRBV7-8 with TRBJ1-5, with TRBD1 identical over 7 bases. The CDR3 runs 16 residues. V gave up 1 base and J gave up 4 bases; unmatched junction bases: 7. Looked up from germline, CDR1 is SGHVS and CDR2 is FQNEAQ.

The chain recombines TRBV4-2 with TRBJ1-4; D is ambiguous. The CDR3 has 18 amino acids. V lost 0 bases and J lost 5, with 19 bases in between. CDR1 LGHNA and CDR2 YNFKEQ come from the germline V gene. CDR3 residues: CASSQEGPSWVGNEKLFF. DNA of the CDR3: TGTGCCAGCAGCCAAGAGGGCCCGAGCTGGGTGGGGAATGAAAAACTGTTTTTT.

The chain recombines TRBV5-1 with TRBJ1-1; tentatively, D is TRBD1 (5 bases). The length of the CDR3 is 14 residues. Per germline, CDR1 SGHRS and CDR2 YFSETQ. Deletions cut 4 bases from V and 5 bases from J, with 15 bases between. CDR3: CASSAGISGTEAFF. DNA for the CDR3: TGCGCCAGCAGCGCAGGGATATCGGGAACTGAAGCTTTCTTT.

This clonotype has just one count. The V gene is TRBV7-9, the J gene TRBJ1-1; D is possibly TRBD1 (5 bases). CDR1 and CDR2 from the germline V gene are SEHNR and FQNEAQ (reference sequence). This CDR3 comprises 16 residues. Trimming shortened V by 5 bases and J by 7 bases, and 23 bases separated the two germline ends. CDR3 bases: TGTGCCAGCAGCCTGGGGTTAGCTGGGGGAATAGGTGAAGCTTTCTTT. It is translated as CASSLGLAGGIGEAFF. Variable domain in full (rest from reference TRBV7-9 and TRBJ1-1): DTGVSQNPRHKITKRGQNVTFRCDPISEHNRLYWYRQTLGQGPEFLTYFQNEAQLEKSRLLSDRFSAERPKGSFSTLEIQRTEQGDSAMYLCASSLGLAGGIGEAFFGQGTRLTVV.

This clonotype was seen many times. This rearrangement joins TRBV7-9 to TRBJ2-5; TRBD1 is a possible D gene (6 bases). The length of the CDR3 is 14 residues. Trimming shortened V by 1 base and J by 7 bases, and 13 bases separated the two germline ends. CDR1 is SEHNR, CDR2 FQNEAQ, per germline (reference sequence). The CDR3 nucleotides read TGTGCCAGCAGCTTAGGGACAGATGCAGGGACCCAGTACTTC. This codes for CASSLGTDAGTQYF.

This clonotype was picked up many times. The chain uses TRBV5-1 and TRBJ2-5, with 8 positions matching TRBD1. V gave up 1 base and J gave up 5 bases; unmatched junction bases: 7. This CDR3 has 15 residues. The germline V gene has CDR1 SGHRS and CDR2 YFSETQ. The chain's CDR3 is CASSLSWTGTETQYF. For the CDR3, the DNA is TGCGCCAGCAGCTTGTCCTGGACAGGGACGGAGACCCAGTACTTC.

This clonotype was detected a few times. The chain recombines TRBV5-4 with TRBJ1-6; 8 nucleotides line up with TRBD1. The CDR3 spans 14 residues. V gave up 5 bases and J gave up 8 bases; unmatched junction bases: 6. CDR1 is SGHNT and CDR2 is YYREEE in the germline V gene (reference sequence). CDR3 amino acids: CASSRTGQDSPLHF. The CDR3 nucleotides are TGTGCCAGCAGTCGGACAGGGCAAGATTCACCCCTCCACTTT.

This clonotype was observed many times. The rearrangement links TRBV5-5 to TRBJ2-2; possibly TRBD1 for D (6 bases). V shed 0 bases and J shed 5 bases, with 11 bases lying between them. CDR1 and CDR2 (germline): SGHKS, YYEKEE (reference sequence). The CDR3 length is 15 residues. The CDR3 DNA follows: TGTGCCAGCAGCTTGGCGGGACATATTACCGGGGAGCTGTTTTTT. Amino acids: CASSLAGHITGELFF.

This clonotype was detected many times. CDR3 loop: CATSAVGLEVAQYF. Written as DNA, the CDR3 is TGTGCCACCTCGGCGGTGGGACTAGAAGTTGCGCAGTATTTT. V is TRBV6-2 or TRBV6-3 and J is TRBJ2-3; 8 bases line up with TRBD2. Looked up from germline, CDR1 is MNHEY and CDR2 is SVGEGT. The CDR3 covers 14 residues. V lost 10 bases, J lost 10 bases, and 16 bases stayed unmatched.

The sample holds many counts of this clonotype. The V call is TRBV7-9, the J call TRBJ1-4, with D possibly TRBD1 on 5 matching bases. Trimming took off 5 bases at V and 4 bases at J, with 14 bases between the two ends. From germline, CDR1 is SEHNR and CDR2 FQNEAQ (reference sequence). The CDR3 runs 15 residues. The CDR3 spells CASSLRDVGNEKLFF. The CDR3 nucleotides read TGTGCCAGCAGCCTCCGGGACGTTGGTAATGAAAAACTGTTTTTT.

CDR3 sequence reads: CASSPGPSSGYEQYV. As DNA, the CDR3 is TGTGCCAGCAGCCCCGGCCCCTCGAGCGGGTACGAGCAGTACGTC. The chain has TRBV7-9 and TRBJ2-7, with a weak D call TRBD2 (6 bases). V was clipped by 5 bases and J by 4 bases, with 18 bases between them. Germline V gene lookup returns CDR1 SEHNR and CDR2 FQNEAQ (reference sequence). CDR3 length: 15 residues.

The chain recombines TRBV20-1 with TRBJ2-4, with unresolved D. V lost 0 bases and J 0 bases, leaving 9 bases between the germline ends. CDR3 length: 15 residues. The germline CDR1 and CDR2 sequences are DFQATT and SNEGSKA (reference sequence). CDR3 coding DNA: TGCAGTGCTAGAGACGGAGCCCTAGCCAAAAACATTCAGTACTTC. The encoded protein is CSARDGALAKNIQYF.

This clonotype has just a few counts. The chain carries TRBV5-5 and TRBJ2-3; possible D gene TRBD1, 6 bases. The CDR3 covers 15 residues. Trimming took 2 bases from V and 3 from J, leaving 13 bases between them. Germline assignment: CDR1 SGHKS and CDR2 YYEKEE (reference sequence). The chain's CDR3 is CASSLITGITDTQYF. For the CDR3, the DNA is TGTGCCAGCAGCTTAATCACAGGGATAACAGATACGCAGTATTTT.

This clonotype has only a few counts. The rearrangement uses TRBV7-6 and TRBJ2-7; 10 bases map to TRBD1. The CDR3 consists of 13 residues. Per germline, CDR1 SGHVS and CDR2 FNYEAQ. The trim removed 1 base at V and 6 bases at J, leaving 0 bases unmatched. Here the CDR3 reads CASSLGQGAEQYV. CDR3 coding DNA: TGTGCCAGCAGCTTAGGACAGGGGGCCGAGCAGTACGTC.

The CDR3 DNA sequence: TGTGCCAGCAGCTTATTTGTTGGGAGGGGAGAGACCCAGTACTTC. Residues: CASSLFVGRGETQYF. The V gene is TRBV7-3, the J gene TRBJ2-5; 7 bases are shared with TRBD2. V lost 2 bases, J lost 4 bases, and 7 bases stayed unmatched. This CDR3 is built from 15 residues. Germline V gene sequence: CDR1 SGHTA, CDR2 FQGTGA.

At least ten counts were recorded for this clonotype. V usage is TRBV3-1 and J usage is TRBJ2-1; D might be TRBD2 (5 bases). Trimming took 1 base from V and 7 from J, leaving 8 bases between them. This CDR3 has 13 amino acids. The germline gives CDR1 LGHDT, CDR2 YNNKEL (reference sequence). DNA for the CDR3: TGTGCCAGCAGCCAAGGAGGCGGGAATGAGCAGTTCTTC. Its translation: CASSQGGGNEQFF.

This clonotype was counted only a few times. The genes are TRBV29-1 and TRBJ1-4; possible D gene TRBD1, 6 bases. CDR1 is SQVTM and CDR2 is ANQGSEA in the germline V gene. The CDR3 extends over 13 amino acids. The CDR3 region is CSCEGATNEKLFF. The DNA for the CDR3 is TGCAGTTGCGAGGGGGCAACTAATGAAAAACTGTTTTTT.

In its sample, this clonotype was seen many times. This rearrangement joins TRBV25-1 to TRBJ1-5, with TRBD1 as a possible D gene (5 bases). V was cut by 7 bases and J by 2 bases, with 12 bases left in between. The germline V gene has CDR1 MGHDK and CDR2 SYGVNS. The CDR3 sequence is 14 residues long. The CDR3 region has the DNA TGTGCCAGCAATGGGGCTGGAGGCAATCAGCCCCAGCATTTT. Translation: CASNGAGGNQPQHF.

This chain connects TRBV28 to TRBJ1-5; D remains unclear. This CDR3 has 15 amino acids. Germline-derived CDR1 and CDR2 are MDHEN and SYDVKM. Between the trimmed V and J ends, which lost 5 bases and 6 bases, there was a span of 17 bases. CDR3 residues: CASSLTTTISQPQHF. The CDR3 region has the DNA TGTGCCAGCAGTCTTACAACAACGATTAGTCAGCCCCAGCATTTT.

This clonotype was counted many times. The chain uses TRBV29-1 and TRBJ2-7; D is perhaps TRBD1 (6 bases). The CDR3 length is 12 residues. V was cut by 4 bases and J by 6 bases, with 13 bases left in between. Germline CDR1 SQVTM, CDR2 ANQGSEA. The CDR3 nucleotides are TGCAGCGTTGGATCTACAGGGCGCGAGCAGTACTTC. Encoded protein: CSVGSTGREQYF.

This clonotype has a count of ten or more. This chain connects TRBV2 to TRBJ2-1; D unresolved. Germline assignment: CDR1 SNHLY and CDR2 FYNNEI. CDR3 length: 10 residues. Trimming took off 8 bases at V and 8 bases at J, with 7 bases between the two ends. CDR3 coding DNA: TGTGCCAGCCGAGGCGATGAGCAGTTCTTC. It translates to CASRGDEQFF.

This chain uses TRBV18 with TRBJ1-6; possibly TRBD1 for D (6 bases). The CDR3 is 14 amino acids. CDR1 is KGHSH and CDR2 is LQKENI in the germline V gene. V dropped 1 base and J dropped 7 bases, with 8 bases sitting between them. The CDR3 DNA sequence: TGTGCCAGCTCACCACAGGACAGAAATTCACCCCTCCACTTT. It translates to CASSPQDRNSPLHF.

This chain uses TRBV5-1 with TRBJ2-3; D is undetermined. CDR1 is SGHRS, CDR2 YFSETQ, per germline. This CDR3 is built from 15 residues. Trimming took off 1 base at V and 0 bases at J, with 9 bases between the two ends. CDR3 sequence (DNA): TGCGCCAGCAGCTTGCAACCCCGTAGCACAGATACGCAGTATTTT. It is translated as CASSLQPRSTDTQYF. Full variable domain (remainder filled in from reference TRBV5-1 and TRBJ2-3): KAGVTQTPRYLIKTRGQQVTLSCSPISGHRSVSWYQQTPGQGLQFLFEYFSETQRNKGNFPGRFSGRQFSNSRSEMNVSTLELGDSALYLCASSLQPRSTDTQYFGPGTRLTVL.